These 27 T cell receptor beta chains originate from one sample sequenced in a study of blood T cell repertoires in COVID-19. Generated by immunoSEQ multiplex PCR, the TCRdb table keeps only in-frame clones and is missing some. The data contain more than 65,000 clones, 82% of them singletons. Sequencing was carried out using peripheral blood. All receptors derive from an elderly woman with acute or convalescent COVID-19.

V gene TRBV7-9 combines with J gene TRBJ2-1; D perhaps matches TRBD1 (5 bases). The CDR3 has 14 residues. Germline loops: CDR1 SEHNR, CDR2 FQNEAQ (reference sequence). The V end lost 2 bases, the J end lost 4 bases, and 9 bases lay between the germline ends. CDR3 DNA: TGTGCCAGCAGCTTAACGGCAGGGTACAATGAGCAGTTCTTC. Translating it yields CASSLTAGYNEQFF. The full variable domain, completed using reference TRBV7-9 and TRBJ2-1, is DTGVSQNPRHKITKRGQNVTFRCDPISEHNRLYWYRQTLGQGPEFLTYFQNEAQLEKSRLLSDRFSAERPKGSFSTLEIQRTEQGDSAMYLCASSLTAGYNEQFFGPGTRLTVL.

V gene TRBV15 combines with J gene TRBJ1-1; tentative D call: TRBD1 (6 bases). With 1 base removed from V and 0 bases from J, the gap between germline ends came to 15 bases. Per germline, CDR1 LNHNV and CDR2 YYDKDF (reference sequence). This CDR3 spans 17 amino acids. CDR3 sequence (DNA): TGTGCCACCAGCAGAGCTAAACAGGGTACTATGAACACTGAAGCTTTCTTT. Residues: CATSRAKQGTMNTEAFF.

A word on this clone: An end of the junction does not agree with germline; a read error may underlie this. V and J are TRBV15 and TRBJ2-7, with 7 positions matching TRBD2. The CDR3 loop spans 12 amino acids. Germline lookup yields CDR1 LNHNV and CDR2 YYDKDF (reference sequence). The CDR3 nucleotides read TGTGCCACCAGCAGAGACGGCGGGAGTATGCACTTC. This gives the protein CATSRDGGSMHF. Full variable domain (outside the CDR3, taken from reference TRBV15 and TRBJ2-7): DAMVIQNPRYQVTQFGKPVTLSCSQTLNHNVMYWYQQKSSQAPKLLFHYYDKDFNNEADTPDNFQSRRPNTSFCFLDIRSPGLGDTAMYLCATSRDGGSMHFGPGTRLTVT.

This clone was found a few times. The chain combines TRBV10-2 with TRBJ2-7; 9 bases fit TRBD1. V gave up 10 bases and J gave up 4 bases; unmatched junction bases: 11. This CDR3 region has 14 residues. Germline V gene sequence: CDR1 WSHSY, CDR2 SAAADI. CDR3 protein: CATLPGQGFYEQYF. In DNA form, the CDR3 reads TGCGCCACCCTCCCGGGACAGGGCTTTTACGAGCAGTACTTC.

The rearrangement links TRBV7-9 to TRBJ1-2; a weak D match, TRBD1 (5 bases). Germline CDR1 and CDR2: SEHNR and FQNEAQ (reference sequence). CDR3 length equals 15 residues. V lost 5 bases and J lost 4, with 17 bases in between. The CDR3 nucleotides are TGTGCCAGCAGCCGAGGCCGGGGAGGGGTCTATGGCTACACCTTC. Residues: CASSRGRGGVYGYTF.

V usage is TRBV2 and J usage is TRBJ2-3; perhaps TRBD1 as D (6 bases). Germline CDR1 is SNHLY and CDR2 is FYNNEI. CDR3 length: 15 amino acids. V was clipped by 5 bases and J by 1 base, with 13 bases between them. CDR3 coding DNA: TGTGCCAGCAGTATCCGGGGACAAGGCACAGATACGCAGTATTTT. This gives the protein CASSIRGQGTDTQYF.

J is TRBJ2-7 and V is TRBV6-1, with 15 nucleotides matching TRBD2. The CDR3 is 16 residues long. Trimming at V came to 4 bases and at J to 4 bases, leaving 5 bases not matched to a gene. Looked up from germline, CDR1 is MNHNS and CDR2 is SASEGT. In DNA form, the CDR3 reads TGTGCCAGCAGTGCCCAAGGACTAGCGGGAGGGTACGAGCAGTACTTC. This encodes CASSAQGLAGGYEQYF.

CDR3 region: CASSPTGDQPQHF. The CDR3 coding sequence is TGTGCCAGCAGCCCGACAGGGGACCAGCCCCAGCATTTT. The gene calls are TRBV7-2 and TRBJ1-5; 8 bases fit TRBD1. The CDR3 length is 13 residues. Germline CDR1 and CDR2: SGHTA and FQGNSA. Trimming took 5 bases from V and 7 from J; bases not matched to a gene: 4.

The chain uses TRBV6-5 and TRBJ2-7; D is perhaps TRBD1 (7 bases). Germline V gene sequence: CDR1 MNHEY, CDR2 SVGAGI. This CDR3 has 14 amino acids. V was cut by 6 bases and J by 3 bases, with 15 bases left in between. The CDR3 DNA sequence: TGTGCCAGCAGGCGCGGGGACAGATACTACGAGCAGTACTTC. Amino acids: CASRRGDRYYEQYF.

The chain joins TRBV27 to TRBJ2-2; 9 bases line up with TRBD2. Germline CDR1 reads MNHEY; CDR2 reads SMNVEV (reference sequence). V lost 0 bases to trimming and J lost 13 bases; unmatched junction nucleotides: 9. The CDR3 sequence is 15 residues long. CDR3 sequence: CASSLSTSGGVGLFF. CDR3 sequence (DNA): TGTGCCAGCAGTTTATCGACTAGCGGAGGGGTGGGGCTGTTTTTT.

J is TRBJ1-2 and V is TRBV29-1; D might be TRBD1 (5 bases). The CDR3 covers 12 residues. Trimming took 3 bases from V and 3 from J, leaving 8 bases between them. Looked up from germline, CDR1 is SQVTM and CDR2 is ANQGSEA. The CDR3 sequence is CSVDRTHYGYTF. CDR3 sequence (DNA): TGCAGCGTTGACAGGACACACTATGGCTACACCTTC.

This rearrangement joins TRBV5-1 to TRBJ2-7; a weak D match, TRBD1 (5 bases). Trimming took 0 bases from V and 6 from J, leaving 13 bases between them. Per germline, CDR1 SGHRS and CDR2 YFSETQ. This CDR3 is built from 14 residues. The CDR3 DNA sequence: TGCGCCAGCAGCTTGGCGGACACACCGCCCGAGCAGTACTTC. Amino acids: CASSLADTPPEQYF.

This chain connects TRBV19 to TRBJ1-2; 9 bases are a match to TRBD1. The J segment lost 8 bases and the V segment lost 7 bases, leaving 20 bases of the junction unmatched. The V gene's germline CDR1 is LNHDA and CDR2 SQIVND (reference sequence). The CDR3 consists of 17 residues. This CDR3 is CASTRFATGGTVEGYTF. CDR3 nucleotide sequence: TGTGCCAGTACCCGATTTGCAACAGGGGGCACTGTGGAGGGCTACACCTTC. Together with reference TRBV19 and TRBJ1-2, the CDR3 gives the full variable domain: DGGITQSPKYLFRKEGQNVTLSCEQNLNHDAMYWYRQDPGQGLRLIYYSQIVNDFQKGDIAEGYSVSREKKESFPLTVTSAQKNPTAFYLCASTRFATGGTVEGYTFGSGTRLTVV.

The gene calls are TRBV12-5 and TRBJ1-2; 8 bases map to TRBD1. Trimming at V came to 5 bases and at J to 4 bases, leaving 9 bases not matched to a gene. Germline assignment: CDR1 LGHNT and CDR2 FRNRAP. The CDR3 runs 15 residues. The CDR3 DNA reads TGTGCTAGTGGTAACGACAGGGGCATACCCTATGGCTACACCTTC. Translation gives CASGNDRGIPYGYTF.

CDR3 bases: TGTGCCAGCAGCTTTAGCAGGGGGGCCGGGGAGCTGTTTTTT. This translates into CASSFSRGAGELFF. V and J are TRBV7-9 and TRBJ2-2; D might be TRBD1 (7 bases). Between the trimmed V and J ends, which lost 3 bases and 6 bases, there was a span of 11 bases. Per germline, CDR1 SEHNR and CDR2 FQNEAQ (reference sequence). This CDR3 is built from 14 residues.

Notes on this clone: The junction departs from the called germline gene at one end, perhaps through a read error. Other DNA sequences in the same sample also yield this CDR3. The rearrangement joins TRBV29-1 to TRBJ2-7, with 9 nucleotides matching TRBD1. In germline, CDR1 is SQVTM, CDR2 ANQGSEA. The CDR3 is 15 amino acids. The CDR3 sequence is CSVEDLRDRDNEQYF. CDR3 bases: TGCAGCGTTGAAGATCTGAGGGACAGGGACAACGAGCAGTACTTT.

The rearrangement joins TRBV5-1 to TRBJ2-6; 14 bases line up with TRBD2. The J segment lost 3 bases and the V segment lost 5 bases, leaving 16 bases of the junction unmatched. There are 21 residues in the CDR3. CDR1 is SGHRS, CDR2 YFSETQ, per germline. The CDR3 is CASRPDKKTSGRAGGANVLTF. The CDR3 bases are TGCGCCAGCAGACCCGACAAGAAGACTAGCGGGAGGGCCGGTGGGGCCAACGTCCTGACTTTC.

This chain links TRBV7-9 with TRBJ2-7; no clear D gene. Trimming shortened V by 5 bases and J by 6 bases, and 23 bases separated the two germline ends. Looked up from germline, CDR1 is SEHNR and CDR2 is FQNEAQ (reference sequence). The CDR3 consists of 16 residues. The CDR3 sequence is CASSSPRVVAEGEQYF. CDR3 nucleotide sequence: TGTGCCAGCAGCAGTCCCCGTGTGGTAGCCGAAGGCGAGCAGTACTTC.

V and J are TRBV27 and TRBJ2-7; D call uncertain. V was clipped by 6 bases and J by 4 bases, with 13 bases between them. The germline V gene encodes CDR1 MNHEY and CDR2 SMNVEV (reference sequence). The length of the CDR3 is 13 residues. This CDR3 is CASRLAGSYEQYF. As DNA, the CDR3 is TGTGCCAGCAGGCTTGCAGGATCGTACGAGCAGTACTTC.

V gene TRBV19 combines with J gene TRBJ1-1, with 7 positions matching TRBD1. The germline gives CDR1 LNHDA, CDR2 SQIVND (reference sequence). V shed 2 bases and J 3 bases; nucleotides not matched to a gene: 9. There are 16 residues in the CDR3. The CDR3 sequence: CASSIRSGRGDTEAFF. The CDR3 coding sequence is TGTGCCAGTAGTATAAGGTCCGGCAGGGGGGACACTGAAGCTTTCTTT.

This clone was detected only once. CDR3 region: CAWRQGSGNQPQHF. The CDR3, as DNA: TGTGCCTGGAGACAGGGGTCTGGCAATCAGCCCCAGCATTTT. The chain uses TRBV30 and TRBJ1-5; 7 bases map to TRBD1. Trimming took 3 bases from V and 2 from J; bases not matched to a gene: 4. The CDR3 has 14 residues. CDR1 is GTSNPN, CDR2 SVGIG, per germline (reference sequence).

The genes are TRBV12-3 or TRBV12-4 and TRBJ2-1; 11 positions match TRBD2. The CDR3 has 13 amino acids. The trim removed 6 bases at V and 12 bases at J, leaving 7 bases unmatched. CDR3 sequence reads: CASRSSGRVWQFF. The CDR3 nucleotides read TGTGCCAGCAGGAGTAGCGGGAGGGTGTGGCAGTTCTTC.

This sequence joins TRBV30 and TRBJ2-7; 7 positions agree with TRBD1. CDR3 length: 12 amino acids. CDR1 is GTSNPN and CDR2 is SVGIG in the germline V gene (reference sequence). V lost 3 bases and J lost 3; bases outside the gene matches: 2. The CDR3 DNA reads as TGTGCCTGGAGGTCAGGGGGCTACGAGCAGTACTTC. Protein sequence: CAWRSGGYEQYF.

Here the CDR3 DNA reads TGTGCCAGTAGTATGGCTGCCAGGTCCTCTTCCTACGAGCAGTACTTC. It specifies CASSMAARSSSYEQYF. The J gene is TRBJ2-7, the V gene TRBV19, with D uncertain. Trimming removed 3 bases from V and 1 base from J, with 16 bases in between. CDR1 is LNHDA and CDR2 is SQIVND in the germline V gene (reference sequence). CDR3 length equals 16 residues.

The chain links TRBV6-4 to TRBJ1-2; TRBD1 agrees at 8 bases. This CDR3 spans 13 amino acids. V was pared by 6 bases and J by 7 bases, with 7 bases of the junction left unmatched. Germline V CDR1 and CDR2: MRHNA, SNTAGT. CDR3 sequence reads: CASSTTGGIGYTF. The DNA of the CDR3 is TGTGCCAGCAGCACCACAGGGGGTATTGGCTACACCTTC.

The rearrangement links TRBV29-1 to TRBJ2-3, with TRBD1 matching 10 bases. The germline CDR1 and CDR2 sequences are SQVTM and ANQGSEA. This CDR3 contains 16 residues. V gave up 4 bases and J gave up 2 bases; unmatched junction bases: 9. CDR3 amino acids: CSVVGDRGTTTDTQYF. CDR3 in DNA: TGCAGCGTTGTAGGGGACAGGGGTACAACCACAGATACGCAGTATTTT.

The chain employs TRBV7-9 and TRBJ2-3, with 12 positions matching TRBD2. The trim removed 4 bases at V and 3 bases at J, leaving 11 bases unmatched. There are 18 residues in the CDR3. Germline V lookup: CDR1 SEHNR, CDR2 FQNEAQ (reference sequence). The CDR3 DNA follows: TGTGCCAGCAGCTCCCTTGACCTCCTAGCGGGAGGGACAGATACGCAGTATTTT. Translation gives CASSSLDLLAGGTDTQYF.